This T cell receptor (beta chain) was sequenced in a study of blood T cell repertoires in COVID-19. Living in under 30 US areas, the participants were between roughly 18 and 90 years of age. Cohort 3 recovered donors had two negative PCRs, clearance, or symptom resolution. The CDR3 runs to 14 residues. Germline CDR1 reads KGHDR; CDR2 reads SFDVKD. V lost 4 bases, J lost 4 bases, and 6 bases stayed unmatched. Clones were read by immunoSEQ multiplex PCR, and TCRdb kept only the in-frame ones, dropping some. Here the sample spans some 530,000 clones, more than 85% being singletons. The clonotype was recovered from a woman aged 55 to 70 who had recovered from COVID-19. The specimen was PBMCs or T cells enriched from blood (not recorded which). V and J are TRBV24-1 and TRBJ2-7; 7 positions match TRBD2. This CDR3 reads CATSDPGGTYEQYF. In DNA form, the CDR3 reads TGTGCCACCAGTGACCCGGGGGGTACTTACGAGCAGTACTTC.